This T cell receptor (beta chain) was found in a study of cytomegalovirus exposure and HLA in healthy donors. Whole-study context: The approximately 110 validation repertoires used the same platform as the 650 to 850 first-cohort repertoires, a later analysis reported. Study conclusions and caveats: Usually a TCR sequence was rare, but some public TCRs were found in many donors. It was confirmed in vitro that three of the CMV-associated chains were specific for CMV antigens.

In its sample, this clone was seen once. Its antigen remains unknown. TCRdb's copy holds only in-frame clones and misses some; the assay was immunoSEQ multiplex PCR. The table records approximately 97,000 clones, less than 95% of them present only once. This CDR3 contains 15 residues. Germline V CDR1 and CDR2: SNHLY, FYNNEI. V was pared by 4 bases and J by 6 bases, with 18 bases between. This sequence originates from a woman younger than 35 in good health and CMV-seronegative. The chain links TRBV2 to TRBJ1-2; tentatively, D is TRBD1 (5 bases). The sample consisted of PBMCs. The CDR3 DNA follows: TGTGCCAGCAGTGTCGAGGCGACAGCAAACAATGGCTACACCTTC. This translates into CASSVEATANNGYTF.